This T cell receptor beta chain was sequenced in a study of CD8+ T cells in alopecia areata. Study as a whole: Each of the treated patients was given oral tofacitinib, 5 to 10 mg twice daily, for moderate-to-severe alopecia areata. Dosing with tofacitinib proceeded for 6 to 18 months, followed by 6 months off drug.

Extracted RNA was reverse transcribed, and the resulting cDNA served as sequencing template. Assay: immunoSEQ multiplex PCR; the TCRdb copy retains only in-frame clones and omits some. The top ten hold 0.45% of the sample, which has over 200,000 clones, about three fifths seen once. This clone was observed a single time. The ends lost 3 bases at V and 4 bases at J; junction bases unmatched: 4. The V gene's germline CDR1 is MGHRA and CDR2 YSYEKL. The CDR3 length is 15 residues. This sample comprised CD4+ T cells sorted from blood, obtained at week 0. The rearrangement joins TRBV4-1 to TRBJ1-2; 11 nucleotides agree with TRBD1. The receptor was isolated from a human donor with alopecia areata. As DNA, the CDR3 is TGCGCCAGCAGCCATCCGGGACAGGGGGTCTATGGCTACACCTTC. Residues: CASSHPGQGVYGYTF.